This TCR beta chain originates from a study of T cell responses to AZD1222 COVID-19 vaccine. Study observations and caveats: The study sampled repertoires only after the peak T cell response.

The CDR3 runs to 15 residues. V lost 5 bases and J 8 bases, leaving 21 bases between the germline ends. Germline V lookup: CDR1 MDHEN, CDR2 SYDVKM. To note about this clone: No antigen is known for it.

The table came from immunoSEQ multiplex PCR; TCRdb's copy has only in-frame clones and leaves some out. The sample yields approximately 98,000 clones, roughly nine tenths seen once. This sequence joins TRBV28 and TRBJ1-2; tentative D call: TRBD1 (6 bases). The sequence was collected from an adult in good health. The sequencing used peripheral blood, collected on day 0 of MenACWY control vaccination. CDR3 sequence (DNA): TGTGCCAGCAGTAGAGGGGGGCTGGAAGGTCCGGGCTACACCTTC. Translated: CASSRGGLEGPGYTF.